This T cell receptor beta chain was sequenced in a study of shared clonotypes between healthy human individuals. Measured with immunoSEQ multiplex PCR; TCRdb has only the in-frame clones, and not every one. The repertoire consists of some 2,500,000 clones, with 80% to 95% occurring once and the leading ten covering about 0.34%. Notes on this clone: The same CDR3 can be traced to other DNA sequences in this sample.

The V end lost 3 bases, the J end lost 0 bases, and 9 bases lay between the germline ends. Germline assignment: CDR1 SNHLY and CDR2 FYNNEI. The CDR3 covers 15 residues. The TCR originated in a man between 18 and 35 years old in good health. Some clones in this sample may be carry-over from other donors' samples. The chain links TRBV2 to TRBJ2-1; perhaps TRBD2 as D (5 bases). Sequenced: naive CD4+ T cells from PBMCs. Subset meaning: CD45RA+ positively selected. The CDR3 sequence: CASSEAGSSYNEQFF. The CDR3 nucleotides are TGTGCCAGCAGTGAGGCTGGGAGCTCCTACAATGAGCAGTTCTTC.